This TCR beta chain was recorded in a study of shared clonotypes between healthy human individuals (dated by TCRdb to 2018 to 2021). The study in broad terms: Three men and a couple of women, aged 18 to 49 years, made up the cohort. For each donor, CD4 naive and CD4 memory were each run on three plates, CD8 naive on two plates, and CD8 memory on one plate. The study deeply sequenced blood TCR repertoires of about five healthy adults to estimate repertoire size and the extent of clonotype sharing between individuals. Different laboratories and diverse techniques were used to prepare libraries and sequence TCR repertoires, to increase sequencing depth and limit assay-specific biases. Leukapheresis yielded between about 0.94 and 10 billion PBMCs per donor. The research as a whole found: Sampling was restricted to blood, and TCR repertoires in tissue are likely to differ from TCR repertoires in blood. Because the study included a small number of donors, the genetic and exposure-history diversity represented was limited. Roughly 5.2% of naive CD4, around 3.6% of naive CD8, 2.3% of memory CD4, and 0.4% of memory CD8 clonotypes were shared across several donors. Rarefaction of sorted-subset datasets indicated incomplete sequencing despite the large sequencing depth. Compared with non-shared clonotypes, the clonotypes found in all four sorted-subset donors had higher generation probabilities. Estimated clonotype richness was generally larger for naive than for memory subsets. Pairwise subsampling indicated that sequencing depth was expected to affect the degree of clonotype sharing among donors.

Regarding this clone: Its antigen has not been determined. No base qualities exist here, and no much larger clone lies one base off it.

Using the deep immunoSEQ assay, TCR CDR3 regions were amplified from genomic DNA by multiplex PCR. For each cell subset, the extracted genomic DNA was distributed evenly across all wells of several immunoSEQ 96-well plates, and each plate served as one replicate. For sorted subsets, each replicate PCR was loaded with 150 to 250 ng genomic DNA, equivalent to about 33,000 T cell genomes. The purified libraries were quantified using a Qubit 3.0 fluorometer, sized with a Bioanalyzer 2100, and then quantified again using the KAPA Library Quantification kit. Each immunoSEQ 96-well plate was sequenced on its own single-read 150-cycle Illumina NextSeq 550 flow cell. For the original study's pipeline: Because only junctional sequences without quality scores were contained in the immunoSEQ output, filtering matching that applied to full-length reads could not be performed. To assign V/J genes and CDR3, sequences were annotated against IMGT germline references using PyIR, a Python wrapper for IgBLAST v1.9. Reads were removed for weak V/J assignments (E-value above 1e-6), missing CDR3, stop codons, out-of-frame junctions, or ambiguous translated residues. A V3J clonotype was defined by an identical inferred V gene, J gene, and CDR3 amino acid sequence. The percentage overlap between two repertoires was calculated by dividing the number of shared unique clonotypes by the size of the smaller repertoire. Richness of each repertoire was evaluated using RTK rarefaction, the Chao1 estimator, and Recon v2.1 estimates of unobserved clonotypes. For all TCRbeta clonotypes obtained by the gDNA method from a few donors, generation probabilities were computed with OLGA. In its TCRdb copy, this immuneACCESS table keeps in-frame sequences only and misses some clones. Where compared with another copy, unresolved V genes explain less than half of these, and the others have no known cause. V, J and clone size were drawn from that table, and D and trimming were deduced from the DNA. The sample yields around 2,000,000 clones; about 92% were counted once. Approximately 1.7% of the sample is held by the ten biggest clonotypes.

From the cysteine through the phenylalanine, the CDR3 covers 14 amino acids. Only CDR3 DNA remains: 42 bases, in frame from the first base. V lost 5 bases and J lost 5 bases; the stretch between them is 15 bases long. The germline V gene (reference sequence) supplies CDR1 SEHNR and CDR2 FQNEAQ. For the CD8 naive samples, CD45RO-negative cells were positively selected for CCR7, yielding a CD45RA+CCR7+ population from which TemRA cells were excluded. Donors were healthy HIV-negative adults with no recently reported acute infections or vaccinations. All donors were Caucasian adults living in Nashville, Tennessee, USA. After blood collection by leukapheresis, PBMCs were isolated using Ficoll-Histopaque density gradient centrifugation and then cryopreserved in the vapor phase of liquid nitrogen. Analytical flow cytometry was used to check the purity and quantity of every magnetically sorted T cell population. Genomic DNA was isolated from each sorted fraction and quantified by UV absorbance on a Nanodrop 2000c.

The source is a man aged 18 to 30 in good health. Some clones in this sample may be carry-over from other donors' samples. The sequenced sample consisted of naive CD8+ T cells from PBMCs. The cell subset or site label corresponds to: CD45RA+CCR7+. The chain is encoded by TRBV7-9 joined to TRBJ1-2, with a tentative D gene TRBD1 over 5 matching bases. The sequenced DNA: TGTGCCAGCAGCGGAGTCCCGGGACGGTATGGCTACACCTTC. Translated, this gives CASSGVPGRYGYTF.